The T cell receptor beta chain described here comes from a study of T cells after posttransplantation cyclophosphamide. This CDR3 contains 13 residues. Trimming shortened V by 3 bases and J by 4 bases, and 9 bases separated the two germline ends. CDR1 and CDR2 (germline): MDHEN, SYDVKM. Clones were sequenced by immunoSEQ multiplex PCR, and TCRdb holds only the in-frame ones, with some missing. Of roughly 70,000 clones listed, just over 90% are singletons. Sequencing used PBMCs. This clonotype was obtained from a woman in her twenties or thirties in good health and a related stem cell transplant donor. The chain links TRBV28 to TRBJ1-2; no definite D call. In nucleotides, the CDR3 is TGTGCCAGCAGTTTGGGCAGGCTCTATGGCTACACCTTC. As protein: CASSLGRLYGYTF.